A single sample gave rise to the 24 T cell receptor beta chains below, sequenced in a study of blood T cell repertoires in COVID-19. Method: immunoSEQ multiplex PCR; TCRdb's copy keeps in-frame clones and lacks some. The sample yields just over 150,000 clones, around 84% seen once. Input material: peripheral blood. These receptors all stem from a human donor with acute or convalescent COVID-19. The donor label of this sample is uncertain.

The genes are TRBV13 and TRBJ1-2; no reliable D call. V was cut by 6 bases and J by 0 bases, with 8 bases left in between. The CDR3 extends over 13 amino acids. Germline V lookup: CDR1 PRHDT, CDR2 FYEKMQ (reference sequence). Written as DNA, the CDR3 is TGTGCCAGCAGAACAGCCACTAACTATGGCTACACCTTC. Residues: CASRTATNYGYTF.

This chain joins TRBV28 and TRBJ1-6, with 7 bases lining up with TRBD1. Germline V gene data show CDR1 as MDHEN and CDR2 as SYDVKM. There are 14 residues in the CDR3. V dropped 4 bases and J dropped 5; count of bases not matched to a gene: 2. The DNA of the CDR3 is TGTGCCAGCAGTTCGACAGGGAATAATTCACCCCTCCACTTT. This sequence encodes CASSSTGNNSPLHF.

This chain uses TRBV5-1 with TRBJ2-1; 12 bases align to TRBD2. CDR1 is SGHRS, CDR2 YFSETQ, per germline. The CDR3 length is 14 residues. V gave up 1 base and J gave up 7 bases; unmatched junction bases: 0. CDR3 DNA: TGCGCCAGCAGCTTGACTAGCGGGGGGAATGAGCAGTTCTTC. It translates to CASSLTSGGNEQFF.

The chain couples TRBV6-2 or TRBV6-3 to TRBJ2-5; D possibly corresponds to TRBD2 (6 bases). The CDR3 contains 15 residues. The germline V gene has CDR1 MNHEY and CDR2 SVGEGT. V lost 0 bases, J lost 2 bases, and 10 bases lay in between. In DNA, the CDR3 is TGTGCCAGCAGTTACTCTGGGGGAGGACAAGAGACCCAGTACTTC. It encodes CASSYSGGGQETQYF.

The V and J genes are TRBV5-6 and TRBJ1-1; weak D call: TRBD1 (6 bases). There are 13 residues in the CDR3. Trimming shortened V by 4 bases and J by 9 bases, and 16 bases separated the two germline ends. The germline V gene has CDR1 SGHDT and CDR2 YYEEEE. The CDR3 here is CASSPTDGQQAFF. The CDR3 DNA reads TGTGCCAGCAGCCCGACGGACGGACAGCAAGCTTTCTTT.

The V call is TRBV6-5, the J call TRBJ1-1; 7 nucleotides line up with TRBD1. V lost 5 bases and J lost 1; bases outside the gene matches: 1. Germline V gene lookup returns CDR1 MNHEY and CDR2 SVGAGI. This CDR3 contains 13 residues. CDR3 DNA: TGTGCCAGCAGTCCAGGGGGGAACACTGAAGCTTTCTTT. Translation: CASSPGGNTEAFF.

The chain is built from TRBV14 and TRBJ1-1, with 11 bases fitting TRBD1. The CDR3 loop spans 16 amino acids. Germline lookup yields CDR1 SGHDN and CDR2 FVKESK. V shed 2 bases, J shed 3 bases, and the junction held 5 bases outside the gene matches. DNA of the CDR3: TGTGCCAGCAGCCAACCCGGACAGGGGGCAGACACTGAAGCTTTCTTT. Translating gives CASSQPGQGADTEAFF. The entire variable domain, with the rest obtained from reference TRBV14 and TRBJ1-1, is as follows: EAGVTQFPSHSVIEKGQTVTLRCDPISGHDNLYWYRRVMGKEIKFLLHFVKESKQDESGMPNNRFLAERTGGTYSTLKVQPAELEDSGVYFCASSQPGQGADTEAFFGQGTRLTVV.

The J gene is TRBJ1-4, the V gene TRBV11-2; 7 nucleotides match TRBD1. CDR1 is SGHAT and CDR2 is FQNNGV in the germline V gene. The CDR3 extends over 14 amino acids. V lost 1 base, J lost 8 bases, and 4 bases stayed unmatched. This CDR3 is CASSLGQGSEKLFF. The CDR3 bases are TGTGCCAGCAGCTTAGGACAGGGCAGCGAAAAACTGTTTTTT.

The chain links TRBV12-3 or TRBV12-4 to TRBJ2-7; TRBD1 agrees at 8 bases. Trimming took 6 bases from V and 5 from J; bases not matched to a gene: 3. The CDR3 spans 12 residues. This CDR3 reads CASSRTGNEQYF. The CDR3 nucleotides read TGTGCCAGCAGCCGGACAGGGAACGAGCAGTACTTC.

A few counts support this clone. DNA of the CDR3: TGTGCCTGGGGGGGGACAAAATTGAGTTCACCCCTCCACTTT. This encodes CAWGGTKLSSPLHF. The chain recombines TRBV30 with TRBJ1-6; perhaps TRBD1 as D (6 bases). This CDR3 is built from 14 residues. The V end lost 5 bases, the J end lost 9 bases, and 17 bases lay between the germline ends. Germline-derived CDR1 and CDR2 are GTSNPN and SVGIG (reference sequence).

This sequence joins TRBV10-3 and TRBJ2-7; D might be TRBD1 (5 bases). There are 15 residues in the CDR3. Germline CDR1 and CDR2: ENHRY and SYGVKD. Trimming removed 3 bases at V and 0 bases at J, with 12 bases between. Here the CDR3 DNA reads TGTGCCATCAGTGATCTGGGGCAGAGCTCCTACGAGCAGTACTTC. Its protein product is CAISDLGQSSYEQYF.

This chain joins TRBV15 and TRBJ1-2; no clear D. Germline CDR1 LNHNV, CDR2 YYDKDF (reference sequence). The CDR3 extends over 13 amino acids. The V and J ends lost 5 bases and 3 bases respectively, with 10 bases between them. CDR3 sequence: CATSAAGDYGYTF. In DNA form, the CDR3 reads TGTGCCACCAGCGCTGCGGGAGACTATGGCTACACCTTC.

This clone was picked up one time. The rearrangement joins TRBV4-3 to TRBJ1-4; 10 positions agree with TRBD1. The CDR3 is made up of 15 amino acids. CDR1 is LGHNA, CDR2 YSLEER, per germline. The V segment lost 4 bases and the J segment 8 bases; nucleotides outside the gene matches: 7. The CDR3 spells CASSLGTGEGEKLFF. CDR3 nucleotide sequence: TGCGCCAGCAGCCTCGGGACAGGGGAAGGCGAAAAACTGTTTTTT.

The J gene is TRBJ2-1, the V gene TRBV5-4, with TRBD2 matching 11 bases. Losses at the gene ends were 7 bases for V and 2 bases for J; bases not matched to a gene: 17. Germline CDR1 reads SGHNT; CDR2 reads YYREEE (reference sequence). This CDR3 region has 19 residues. Here the CDR3 reads CASPSLPTSGAITYNEQFF. CDR3 bases: TGTGCCAGCCCCTCCCTTCCGACTAGCGGGGCGATAACCTACAATGAGCAGTTCTTC.

In its sample, this clone was seen once. This chain uses TRBV27 with TRBJ2-2; unclear D gene. V shed 7 bases and J shed 7 bases, with 13 bases lying between them. CDR3 length equals 13 residues. Germline loops: CDR1 MNHEY, CDR2 SMNVEV (reference sequence). CDR3 nucleotide sequence: TGTGCCAGCACGAACTTGGGCGTCGGGGAGCTGTTTTTT. Its protein is CASTNLGVGELFF.

This clone appeared a single time. The chain combines TRBV7-3 with TRBJ1-1; a weak D match, TRBD1 (6 bases). Per the germline V gene, CDR1 is SGHTA and CDR2 is FQGTGA. The CDR3 loop spans 16 amino acids. Trimming shortened V by 5 bases and J by 0 bases, and 16 bases separated the two germline ends. The CDR3 loop is CASSQTGGAMNTEAFF. CDR3 nucleotide sequence: TGTGCCAGCAGCCAAACCGGGGGGGCCATGAACACTGAAGCTTTCTTT.

The chain joins TRBV18 to TRBJ1-1; weak D call: TRBD1 (5 bases). This CDR3 has 16 residues. The V and J ends lost 2 bases and 3 bases respectively, with 16 bases between them. In germline, CDR1 is KGHSH, CDR2 LQKENI. CDR3 sequence reads: CASSPVGSGRYTEAFF. The CDR3 DNA follows: TGTGCCAGCTCACCAGTCGGTTCAGGGAGGTACACTGAAGCTTTCTTT.

The rearrangement links TRBV19 to TRBJ2-1; 8 positions match TRBD2. CDR1 and CDR2 (germline): LNHDA, SQIVND (reference sequence). The CDR3 runs 16 residues. V lost 5 bases to trimming and J lost 8 bases; unmatched junction nucleotides: 14. The chain's CDR3 is CASSLAAGVRVHEQFF. The CDR3 DNA reads as TGTGCCAGTAGTCTCGCAGCGGGGGTCAGAGTCCATGAGCAGTTCTTC.

The chain recombines TRBV30 with TRBJ1-1; D possibly corresponds to TRBD1 (5 bases). This CDR3 contains 12 residues. The V gene lost 5 bases and the J gene lost 6 bases, with 13 bases spanning the gap. The germline CDR1 and CDR2 sequences are GTSNPN and SVGIG (reference sequence). CDR3 nucleotides: TGTGCCTGGGACCAGGGAGGGTCTGAAGCTTTCTTT. This encodes CAWDQGGSEAFF.

The rearrangement joins TRBV14 to TRBJ1-2; 11 bases are shared with TRBD1. From germline, CDR1 is SGHDN and CDR2 FVKESK. Trimming cost V 0 bases and J 4 bases; bases outside gene matches: 7. The CDR3 consists of 17 residues. CDR3 bases: TGTGCCAGCAGCCAAGACATTACCGGGACAGGGGGCTATGGCTACACCTTC. This encodes CASSQDITGTGGYGYTF.

This clone was counted a single time. V usage is TRBV30 and J usage is TRBJ1-2; D not certain. This CDR3 has 13 amino acids. The V gene lost 4 bases and the J gene lost 8 bases, with 17 bases spanning the gap. CDR1 and CDR2 from the germline V gene are GTSNPN and SVGIG (reference sequence). In nucleotides, the CDR3 is TGTGCCTGGACCGCCTCATTCGGACTGGGCTACACCTTC. Protein: CAWTASFGLGYTF. The whole variable domain, remainder taken from reference TRBV30 and TRBJ1-2, is SQTIHQWPATLVQPVGSPLSLECTVEGTSNPNLYWYRQAAGRGLQLLFYSVGIGQISSEVPQNLSASRPQDRQFILSSKKLLLSDSGFYLCAWTASFGLGYTFGSGTRLTVV.

The chain is built from TRBV28 and TRBJ1-4; D uncertain. V lost 4 bases and J lost 8, with 20 bases in between. Per germline, CDR1 MDHEN and CDR2 SYDVKM. CDR3 length equals 16 residues. The CDR3 DNA reads TGTGCCAGCAGTTCTCGGGAGGCGGCCAAGATCGAAAAACTGTTTTTT. Its protein is CASSSREAAKIEKLFF. The entire variable domain, with the rest obtained from reference TRBV28 and TRBJ1-4, is as follows: DVKVTQSSRYLVKRTGEKVFLECVQDMDHENMFWYRQDPGLGLRLIYFSYDVKMKEKGDIPEGYSVSREKKERFSLILESASTNQTSMYLCASSSREAAKIEKLFFGSGTQLSVL.

This chain links TRBV3-1 (or the pseudogene TRBV3-2) with TRBJ2-1; D possibly corresponds to TRBD1 (5 bases). The CDR3 spans 16 residues. Per the germline V gene, CDR1 is LGHDT and CDR2 is YNNKEL (reference sequence). Trimming removed 2 bases from V and 0 bases from J, with 11 bases in between. CDR3 DNA sequence: TGTGCCAGCAGCCAACAGGGCCTAAGCTCCTACAATGAGCAGTTCTTC. It codes for CASSQQGLSSYNEQFF.

The gene calls are TRBV10-2 and TRBJ1-2, with 7 positions matching TRBD1. The ends lost 5 bases at V and 3 bases at J; junction bases unmatched: 3. Germline CDR1 and CDR2: WSHSY and SAAADI. This CDR3 spans 13 amino acids. This chain's CDR3 is CASSNGQDYGYTF. The CDR3 nucleotides are TGCGCCAGCAGTAATGGACAGGACTATGGCTACACCTTC.